The 23 T cell receptor beta chains below were found in one sample sequenced in a study of blood T cell repertoires in COVID-19. Method: immunoSEQ multiplex PCR; TCRdb's copy keeps in-frame clones and lacks some. The sample carries about 27,000 clones, 75% to 90% recorded once. The sample was peripheral blood. The receptor set was obtained from a woman of 80 years or more with acute or convalescent COVID-19.

The chain uses TRBV6-2 or TRBV6-3 and TRBJ2-2; no clear D. The V gene lost 5 bases and the J gene lost 8 bases, with 12 bases spanning the gap. This CDR3 has 13 amino acids. CDR1 and CDR2 (germline): MNHEY, SVGEGT. The DNA of the CDR3 is TGTGCCAGCAGTAACCGGGTAGAGGGGGAGCTGTTTTTT. Its protein is CASSNRVEGELFF.

The chain links TRBV19 to TRBJ1-5; unclear D gene. Trimming took 5 bases from V and 6 from J, leaving 14 bases between them. This CDR3 comprises 14 residues. The germline gives CDR1 LNHDA, CDR2 SQIVND (reference sequence). The CDR3 coding sequence is TGTGCCAGTAGTCCCGAGGGTGTTAGTCAGCCCCAGCATTTT. Protein: CASSPEGVSQPQHF.

V usage is TRBV30 and J usage is TRBJ1-5; D unclear. The CDR3 consists of 14 residues. In germline, CDR1 is GTSNPN, CDR2 SVGIG (reference sequence). V lost 0 bases and J lost 2, with 8 bases in between. The CDR3 nucleotides read TGTGCCTGGAGTGTACGGTCCGGCAATCAGCCCCAGCATTTT. Its protein product is CAWSVRSGNQPQHF.

This rearrangement joins TRBV5-6 to TRBJ2-7, with TRBD2 matching 7 bases. The CDR3 is 13 amino acids. V was pared by 6 bases and J by 5 bases, with 8 bases of the junction left unmatched. The germline V gene has CDR1 SGHDT and CDR2 YYEEEE. As DNA, the CDR3 is TGTGCCAGCACCCATGGGGGGGTCCACGAGCAGTACTTC. This translates into CASTHGGVHEQYF.

The chain recombines TRBV2 with TRBJ1-5; the match to TRBD1 covers 9 bases. This CDR3 has 14 residues. The J segment lost 5 bases and the V segment lost 8 bases, leaving 7 bases of the junction unmatched. The V gene's germline CDR1 is SNHLY and CDR2 FYNNEI. In nucleotides, the CDR3 is TGTGCCAGCCGGGACAGGGCTGTCCATCAGCCCCAGCATTTT. Residues: CASRDRAVHQPQHF.

The chain combines TRBV29-1 with TRBJ1-2; possible D gene TRBD1, 5 bases. The CDR3 has 14 residues. Per the germline V gene, CDR1 is SQVTM and CDR2 is ANQGSEA. The V and J ends lost 3 bases and 1 base respectively, with 12 bases between them. The CDR3 DNA reads TGCAGCGTTGATGACACGGGGGGTAACTATGGCTACACCTTC. Residues: CSVDDTGGNYGYTF.

This clone was detected only once. The genes are TRBV7-9 and TRBJ2-4, with D unresolved. V lost 4 bases to trimming and J lost 0 bases, with 10 bases between them. CDR3 size: 15 residues. Germline V gives CDR1 SEHNR, CDR2 FQNEAQ (reference sequence). CDR3 region: CASSSSALAKNIQYF. The DNA for the CDR3 is TGTGCCAGCAGCTCGTCTGCGCTAGCCAAAAACATTCAGTACTTC. The whole variable domain, remainder taken from reference TRBV7-9 and TRBJ2-4, is DTGVSQNPRHKITKRGQNVTFRCDPISEHNRLYWYRQTLGQGPEFLTYFQNEAQLEKSRLLSDRFSAERPKGSFSTLEIQRTEQGDSAMYLCASSSSALAKNIQYFGAGTRLSVL.

This clone was seen once. In nucleotides, the CDR3 is TGTGCCACCAGTGATTCCGACAGGGGGGACGAGCAGTACTTC. Amino acids: CATSDSDRGDEQYF. The V call is TRBV24-1, the J call TRBJ2-7; 9 nucleotides align to TRBD1. The V gene end was trimmed by 2 bases and the J gene end by 5 bases; junction bases not matched to a gene: 3. CDR3 length: 14 amino acids. Germline V gives CDR1 KGHDR, CDR2 SFDVKD.

V is TRBV10-3 and J is TRBJ2-1, with 7 bases lining up with TRBD2. Unmatched junction bases numbered 7, after V lost 4 bases and J lost 7 bases. CDR1 and CDR2 from the germline V gene are ENHRY and SYGVKD. The CDR3 runs 14 residues. The CDR3 DNA is TGTGCCATCAGTGGTGTCATAGCGGGTAATGAGCAGTTCTTC. Amino acid sequence: CAISGVIAGNEQFF.

V and J are TRBV10-3 and TRBJ1-2; weak D call: TRBD1 (5 bases). The germline V gene encodes CDR1 ENHRY and CDR2 SYGVKD. Trimming cost V 8 bases and J 3 bases, with 13 bases left between them. The CDR3 is 13 residues long. CDR3 nucleotides: TGTGCCATCGATACGGGAGGGGACTATGGCTACACCTTC. As protein: CAIDTGGDYGYTF.

V usage is TRBV12-3 or TRBV12-4 and J usage is TRBJ1-2; D is unresolved. This CDR3 comprises 13 residues. Deletions cut 5 bases from V and 3 bases from J, with 10 bases between. The CDR3 DNA sequence: TGTGCCAGCAGTCCGGGAATCCACTATGGCTACACCTTC. It encodes CASSPGIHYGYTF.

This clone is a singleton in its sample. The chain recombines TRBV5-6 with TRBJ1-2; 8 positions agree with TRBD1. Germline CDR1 SGHDT, CDR2 YYEEEE. J was trimmed by 7 bases and V by 3 bases; bases with no gene match: 5. The CDR3 runs 13 residues. Written as DNA, the CDR3 is TGTGCCAGCAGCTACGGACAGGGCTTTGGCTACACCTTC. This sequence encodes CASSYGQGFGYTF.

The chain carries TRBV30 and TRBJ2-4, with 10 bases aligning to TRBD2. The germline V gene encodes CDR1 GTSNPN and CDR2 SVGIG (reference sequence). V lost 4 bases, J lost 3 bases, and 15 bases stayed unmatched. There are 18 residues in the CDR3. The CDR3 nucleotides read TGTGCCTGGATCTCAACTCCGGGACTAGCGATTCTCAAAAACATTCAGTACTTC. Protein: CAWISTPGLAILKNIQYF. The full variable domain, completed using reference TRBV30 and TRBJ2-4, is SQTIHQWPATLVQPVGSPLSLECTVEGTSNPNLYWYRQAAGRGLQLLFYSVGIGQISSEVPQNLSASRPQDRQFILSSKKLLLSDSGFYLCAWISTPGLAILKNIQYFGAGTRLSVL.

The V and J genes are TRBV19 and TRBJ1-2; D perhaps matches TRBD1 (5 bases). This CDR3 contains 14 residues. Germline CDR1 and CDR2: LNHDA and SQIVND (reference sequence). The V and J ends lost 2 bases and 5 bases respectively, with 12 bases between them. CDR3 region: CASSINLRQYGYTF. CDR3 nucleotides: TGTGCCAGTAGTATAAACCTACGACAGTATGGCTACACCTTC.

This clone was seen a few times. The J gene is TRBJ2-2, the V gene TRBV6-5; D may be TRBD2 (5 bases). The CDR3 contains 15 residues. Germline V lookup: CDR1 MNHEY, CDR2 SVGAGI. The germline V and J ends were trimmed by 7 bases and 0 bases, with 12 bases remaining between them. The CDR3 DNA is TGTGCCAGCACCCCTAGCACAACGAACACCGGGGAGCTGTTTTTT. Protein sequence: CASTPSTTNTGELFF.

The CDR3 DNA sequence: TGTGCCATCAGTGAGTCTACGGTACCCCTCCACTTT. It codes for CAISESTVPLHF. This chain connects TRBV10-3 to TRBJ1-6; D unclear. The V end lost 0 bases, the J end lost 12 bases, and 6 bases lay between the germline ends. Germline V gives CDR1 ENHRY, CDR2 SYGVKD. This CDR3 comprises 12 residues.

V gene TRBV4-2 combines with J gene TRBJ1-1; 8 bases line up with TRBD1. CDR1 is LGHNA, CDR2 YNFKEQ, per germline. Trimming removed 4 bases from V and 0 bases from J; junction bases left unmatched: 10. The CDR3 extends over 17 amino acids. The CDR3 protein is CASSLATGEFMNTEAFF. CDR3 DNA sequence: TGTGCCAGCAGCCTTGCGACAGGGGAGTTTATGAACACTGAAGCTTTCTTT.

In DNA form, the CDR3 reads TGTGCCAGCTGCCCGGAGGGCTACGGGGAGCAGTTCTTC. Protein sequence: CASCPEGYGEQFF. The V gene is TRBV28, the J gene TRBJ2-1; D is possibly TRBD2 (6 bases). The V end lost 8 bases, the J end lost 10 bases, and 18 bases lay between the germline ends. The CDR3 is made up of 13 amino acids. CDR1 is MDHEN and CDR2 is SYDVKM in the germline V gene.

The CDR3 coding sequence is TGTGCCAGCAATCCGGGGAGCTCCTACAATGAGCAGTTCTTC. It translates to CASNPGSSYNEQFF. The rearrangement uses TRBV9 and TRBJ2-1; a possible D gene is TRBD2 (5 bases). This CDR3 is 14 amino acids long. Trimming removed 6 bases from V and 0 bases from J, with 10 bases in between. The germline CDR1 and CDR2 sequences are SGDLS and YYNGEE.

The gene calls are TRBV9 and TRBJ2-7; TRBD2 aligns across 13 bases. CDR3 length: 16 residues. V lost 4 bases, J lost 5 bases, and 9 bases stayed unmatched. Germline lookup yields CDR1 SGDLS and CDR2 YYNGEE. CDR3 amino acids: CASSILAGGPGDEQYF. The CDR3 DNA reads as TGTGCCAGCAGCATACTAGCGGGAGGGCCGGGCGACGAGCAGTACTTC. The full variable domain, with the rest looked up from reference TRBV9 and TRBJ2-7, is DSGVTQTPKHLITATGQRVTLRCSPRSGDLSVYWYQQSLDQGLQFLIQYYNGEERAKGNILERFSAQQFPDLHSELNLSSLELGDSALYFCASSILAGGPGDEQYFGPGTRLTVT.

The CDR3 region is CASSLSSGNDNEQFF. The CDR3 region has the DNA TGCGCCAGCAGCTTATCTAGCGGGAACGACAATGAGCAGTTCTTC. This sequence joins TRBV5-1 and TRBJ2-1; 9 nucleotides align to TRBD2. J lost 5 bases, V lost 2 bases, and 5 bases had no gene match. The CDR3 consists of 15 residues. Germline V CDR1 and CDR2: SGHRS, YFSETQ.

This rearrangement joins TRBV3-1 (or the pseudogene TRBV3-2) to TRBJ2-7, with TRBD1 identical over 8 bases. The ends lost 5 bases at V and 0 bases at J; junction bases unmatched: 9. CDR3 length equals 16 residues. Germline-derived CDR1 and CDR2 are LGHDT and YNNKEL (reference sequence). The CDR3 protein is CASSLVHRGSSYEQYF. The CDR3 nucleotides read TGTGCCAGCAGCTTAGTTCACAGGGGGTCCTCCTACGAGCAGTACTTC.

Written as DNA, the CDR3 is TGTGCCAGCAGCCATTCTGAAAAACTGTTTTTT. Translated, it gives CASSHSEKLFF. The gene calls are TRBV5-8 and TRBJ1-4; D gene unclear. Germline loops: CDR1 SGHTS, CDR2 YDEGEE. V was clipped by 4 bases and J by 7 bases, with 5 bases between them. The CDR3 is made up of 11 amino acids.